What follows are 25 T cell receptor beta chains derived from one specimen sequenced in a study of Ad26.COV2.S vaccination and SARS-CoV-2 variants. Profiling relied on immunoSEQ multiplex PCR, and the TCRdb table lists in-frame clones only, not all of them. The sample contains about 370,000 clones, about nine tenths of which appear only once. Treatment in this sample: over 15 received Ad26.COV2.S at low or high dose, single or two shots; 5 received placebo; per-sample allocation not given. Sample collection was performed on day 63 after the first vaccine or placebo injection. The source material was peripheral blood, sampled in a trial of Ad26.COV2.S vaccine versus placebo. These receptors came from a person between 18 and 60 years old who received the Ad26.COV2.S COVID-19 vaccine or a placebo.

CDR3 nucleotides: TGTGCCAGCAGTTTTGGGCAGGGGGCGGGTGAGCTGTTTTTT. Its protein is CASSFGQGAGELFF. The chain carries TRBV28 and TRBJ2-2; 8 nucleotides line up with TRBD1. CDR1 and CDR2 from the germline V gene are MDHEN and SYDVKM. After removal of 3 bases from V and 11 bases from J, the junction contained 8 bases not matched to a gene. This CDR3 is 14 amino acids long.

The CDR3 region is CASSLRSGTYEQYF. Here the CDR3 DNA reads TGTGCCAGCAGCTTACGGAGCGGAACCTACGAGCAGTACTTC. The chain couples TRBV11-1 to TRBJ2-7, with D possibly matching TRBD2 (5 bases). V lost 2 bases and J lost 2, with 10 bases in between. Germline V gene lookup returns CDR1 SGHAT and CDR2 FQDESV (reference sequence). This CDR3 region has 14 residues. The full variable domain, rest sourced from reference TRBV11-1 and TRBJ2-7, is EAEVAQSPRYKITEKSQAVAFWCDPISGHATLYWYRQILGQGPELLVQFQDESVVDDSQLPKDRFSAERLKGVDSTLKIQPAELGDSAMYLCASSLRSGTYEQYFGPGTRLTVT.

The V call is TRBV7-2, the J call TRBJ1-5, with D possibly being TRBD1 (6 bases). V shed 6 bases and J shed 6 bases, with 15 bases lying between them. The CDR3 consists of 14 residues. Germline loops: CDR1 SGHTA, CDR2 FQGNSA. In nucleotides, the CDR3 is TGTGCCAGCAGTCCCAGAGGGGGAGCTCAGCCCCAGCATTTT. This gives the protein CASSPRGGAQPQHF.

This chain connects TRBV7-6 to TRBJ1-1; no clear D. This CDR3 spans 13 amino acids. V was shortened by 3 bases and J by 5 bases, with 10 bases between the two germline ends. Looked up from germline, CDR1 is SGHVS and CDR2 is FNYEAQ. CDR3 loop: CASSFQSGTEAFF. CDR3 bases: TGTGCCAGCAGCTTTCAGAGCGGGACTGAAGCTTTCTTT.

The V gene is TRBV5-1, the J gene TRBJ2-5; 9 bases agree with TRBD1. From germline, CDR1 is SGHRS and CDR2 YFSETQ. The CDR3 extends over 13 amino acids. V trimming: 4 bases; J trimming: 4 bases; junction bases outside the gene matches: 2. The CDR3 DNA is TGCGCCAGCAGCCTGGGACAGGGAGAGACCCAGTACTTC. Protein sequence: CASSLGQGETQYF. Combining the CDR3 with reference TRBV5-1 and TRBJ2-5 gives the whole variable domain KAGVTQTPRYLIKTRGQQVTLSCSPISGHRSVSWYQQTPGQGLQFLFEYFSETQRNKGNFPGRFSGRQFSNSRSEMNVSTLELGDSALYLCASSLGQGETQYFGPGTRLLVL.

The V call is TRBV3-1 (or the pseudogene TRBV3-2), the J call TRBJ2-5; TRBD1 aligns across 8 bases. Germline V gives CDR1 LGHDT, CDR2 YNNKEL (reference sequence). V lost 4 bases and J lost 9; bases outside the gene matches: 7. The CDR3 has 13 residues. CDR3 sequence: CASSLRGPGAQYF. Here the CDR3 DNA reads TGTGCCAGCAGCCTCAGGGGGCCCGGGGCCCAGTACTTC.

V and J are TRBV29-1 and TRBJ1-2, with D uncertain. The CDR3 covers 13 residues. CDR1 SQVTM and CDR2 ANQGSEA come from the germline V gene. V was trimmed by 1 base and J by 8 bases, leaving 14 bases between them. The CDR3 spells CSVEGGPGPGYTF. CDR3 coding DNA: TGCAGCGTTGAAGGCGGACCTGGACCCGGCTACACCTTC. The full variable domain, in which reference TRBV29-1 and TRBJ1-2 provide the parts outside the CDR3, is SAVISQKPSRDICQRGTSLTIQCQVDSQVTMMFWYRQQPGQSLTLIATANQGSEATYESGFVIDKFPISRPNLTFSTLTVSNMSPEDSSIYLCSVEGGPGPGYTFGSGTRLTVV.

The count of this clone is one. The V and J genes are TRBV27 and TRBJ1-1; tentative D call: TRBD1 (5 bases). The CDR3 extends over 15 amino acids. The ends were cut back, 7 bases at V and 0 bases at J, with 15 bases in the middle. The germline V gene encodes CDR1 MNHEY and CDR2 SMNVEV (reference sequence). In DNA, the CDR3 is TGTGCCAGCATCCCGATTGGGGACGTGAACACTGAAGCTTTCTTT. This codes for CASIPIGDVNTEAFF.

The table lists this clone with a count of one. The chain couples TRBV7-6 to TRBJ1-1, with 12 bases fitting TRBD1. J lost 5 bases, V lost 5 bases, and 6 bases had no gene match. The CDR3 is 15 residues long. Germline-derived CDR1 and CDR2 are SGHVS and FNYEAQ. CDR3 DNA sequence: TGTGCCAGCAGCACCCGGGACAGGGGGCCAACTGAAGCTTTCTTT. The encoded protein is CASSTRDRGPTEAFF.

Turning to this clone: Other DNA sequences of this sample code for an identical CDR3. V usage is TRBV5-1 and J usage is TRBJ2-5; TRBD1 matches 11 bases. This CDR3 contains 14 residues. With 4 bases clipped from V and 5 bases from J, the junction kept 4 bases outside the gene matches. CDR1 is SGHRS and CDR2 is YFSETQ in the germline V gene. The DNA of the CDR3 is TGCGCCAGCAGCCGGACAGGGGGCGGCGAGACCCAGTACTTC. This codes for CASSRTGGGETQYF. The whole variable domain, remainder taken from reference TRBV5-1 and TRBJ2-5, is KAGVTQTPRYLIKTRGQQVTLSCSPISGHRSVSWYQQTPGQGLQFLFEYFSETQRNKGNFPGRFSGRQFSNSRSEMNVSTLELGDSALYLCASSRTGGGETQYFGPGTRLLVL.

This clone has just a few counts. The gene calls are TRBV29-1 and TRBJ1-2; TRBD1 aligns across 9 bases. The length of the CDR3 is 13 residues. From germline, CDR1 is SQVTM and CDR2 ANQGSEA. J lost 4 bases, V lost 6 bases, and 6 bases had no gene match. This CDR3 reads CSVDGQGSYGYTF. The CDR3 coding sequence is TGCAGCGTAGACGGACAGGGGAGCTATGGCTACACCTTC. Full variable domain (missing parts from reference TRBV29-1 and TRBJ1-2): SAVISQKPSRDICQRGTSLTIQCQVDSQVTMMFWYRQQPGQSLTLIATANQGSEATYESGFVIDKFPISRPNLTFSTLTVSNMSPEDSSIYLCSVDGQGSYGYTFGSGTRLTVV.

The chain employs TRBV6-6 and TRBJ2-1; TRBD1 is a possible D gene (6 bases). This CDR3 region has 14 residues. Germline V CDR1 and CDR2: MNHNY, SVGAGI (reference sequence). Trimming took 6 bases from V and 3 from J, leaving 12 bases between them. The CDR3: CASSLGTSYNEQFF. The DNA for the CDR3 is TGTGCCAGCAGCCTCGGGACAAGCTACAATGAGCAGTTCTTC.

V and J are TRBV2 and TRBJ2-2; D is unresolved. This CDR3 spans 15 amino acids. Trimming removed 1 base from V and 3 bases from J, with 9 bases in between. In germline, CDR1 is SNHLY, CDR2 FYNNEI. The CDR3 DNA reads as TGTGCCAGCAGTGAAGACCGATTCCACACCGGGGAGCTGTTTTTT. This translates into CASSEDRFHTGELFF. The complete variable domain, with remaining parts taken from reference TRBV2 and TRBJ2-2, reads EPEVTQTPSHQVTQMGQEVILRCVPISNHLYFYWYRQILGQKVEFLVSFYNNEISEKSEIFDDQFSVERPDGSNFTLKIRSTKLEDSAMYFCASSEDRFHTGELFFGEGSRLTVL.

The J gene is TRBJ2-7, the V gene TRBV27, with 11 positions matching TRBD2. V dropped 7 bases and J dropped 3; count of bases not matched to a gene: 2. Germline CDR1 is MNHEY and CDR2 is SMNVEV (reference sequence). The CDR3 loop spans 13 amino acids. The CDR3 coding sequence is TGTGCCAGCAAGACTAGCGGGAACTACGAGCAGTACTTC. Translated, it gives CASKTSGNYEQYF.

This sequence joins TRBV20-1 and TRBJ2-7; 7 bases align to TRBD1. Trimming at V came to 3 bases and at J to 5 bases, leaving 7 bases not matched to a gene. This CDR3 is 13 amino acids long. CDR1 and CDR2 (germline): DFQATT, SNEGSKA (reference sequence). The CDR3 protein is CSASRQGVDEQYF. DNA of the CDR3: TGCAGTGCTAGTAGACAGGGCGTGGACGAGCAGTACTTC.

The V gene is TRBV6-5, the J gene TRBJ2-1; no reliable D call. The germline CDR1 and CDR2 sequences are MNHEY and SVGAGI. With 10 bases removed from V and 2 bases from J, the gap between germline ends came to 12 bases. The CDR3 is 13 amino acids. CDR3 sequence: CATSFGPYNEQFF. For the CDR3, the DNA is TGTGCCACCTCCTTCGGACCCTACAATGAGCAGTTCTTC.

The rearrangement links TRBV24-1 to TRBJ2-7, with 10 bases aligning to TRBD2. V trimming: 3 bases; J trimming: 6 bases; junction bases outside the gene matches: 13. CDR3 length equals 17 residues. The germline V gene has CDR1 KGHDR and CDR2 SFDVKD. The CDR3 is CATSDPTGTSETTEQYF. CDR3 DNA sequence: TGTGCCACCAGTGATCCTACCGGGACTAGCGAGACTACCGAGCAGTACTTC.

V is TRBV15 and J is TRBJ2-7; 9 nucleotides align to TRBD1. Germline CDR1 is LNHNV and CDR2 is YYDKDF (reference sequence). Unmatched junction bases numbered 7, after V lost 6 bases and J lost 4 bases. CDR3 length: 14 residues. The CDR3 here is CATRPGTGRYEQYF. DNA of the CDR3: TGTGCCACCAGACCGGGGACAGGGCGGTACGAGCAGTACTTC.

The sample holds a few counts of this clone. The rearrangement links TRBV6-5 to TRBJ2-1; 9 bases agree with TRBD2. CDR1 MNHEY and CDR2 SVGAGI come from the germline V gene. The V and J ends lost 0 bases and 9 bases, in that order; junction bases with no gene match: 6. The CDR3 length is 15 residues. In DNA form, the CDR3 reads TGTGCCAGCAGTTACTCGCCGACTAGCGGTGGTGAGCAGTTCTTC. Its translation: CASSYSPTSGGEQFF.

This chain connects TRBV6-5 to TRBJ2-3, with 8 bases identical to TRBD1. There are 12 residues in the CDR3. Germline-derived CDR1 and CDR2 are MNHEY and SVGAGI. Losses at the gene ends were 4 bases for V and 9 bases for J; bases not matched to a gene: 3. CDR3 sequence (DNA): TGTGCCAGCAGTTCAGGACAGGGCACGCAGTATTTT. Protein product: CASSSGQGTQYF.

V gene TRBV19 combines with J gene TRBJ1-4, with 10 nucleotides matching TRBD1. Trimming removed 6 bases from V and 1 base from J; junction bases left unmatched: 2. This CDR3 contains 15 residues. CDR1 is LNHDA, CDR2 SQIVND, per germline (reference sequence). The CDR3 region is CASSRDRGTNEKLFF. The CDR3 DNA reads TGTGCCAGTAGCCGGGACAGGGGAACTAATGAAAAACTGTTTTTT.

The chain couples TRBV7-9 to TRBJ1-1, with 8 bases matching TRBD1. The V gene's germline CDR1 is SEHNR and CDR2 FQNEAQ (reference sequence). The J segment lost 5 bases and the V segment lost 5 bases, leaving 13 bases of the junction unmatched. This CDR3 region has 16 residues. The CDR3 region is CASSPWTGKIDTEAFF. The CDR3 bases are TGTGCCAGCAGCCCCTGGACAGGGAAAATTGATACTGAAGCTTTCTTT.

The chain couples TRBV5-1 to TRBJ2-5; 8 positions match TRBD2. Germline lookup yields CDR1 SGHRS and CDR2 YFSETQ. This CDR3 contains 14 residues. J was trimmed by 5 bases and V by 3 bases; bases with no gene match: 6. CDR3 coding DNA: TGCGCCAGCAGCTGGGGACTAGATCAGGAGACCCAGTACTTC. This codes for CASSWGLDQETQYF. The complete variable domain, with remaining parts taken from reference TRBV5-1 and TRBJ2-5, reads KAGVTQTPRYLIKTRGQQVTLSCSPISGHRSVSWYQQTPGQGLQFLFEYFSETQRNKGNFPGRFSGRQFSNSRSEMNVSTLELGDSALYLCASSWGLDQETQYFGPGTRLLVL.

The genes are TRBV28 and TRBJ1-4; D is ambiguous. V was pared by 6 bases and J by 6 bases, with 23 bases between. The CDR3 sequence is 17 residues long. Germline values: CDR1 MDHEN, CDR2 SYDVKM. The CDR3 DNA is TGTGCCAGCAGCCGCACGACCCCGTCCCGGGCTGATGAAAAACTGTTTTTT. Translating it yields CASSRTTPSRADEKLFF.

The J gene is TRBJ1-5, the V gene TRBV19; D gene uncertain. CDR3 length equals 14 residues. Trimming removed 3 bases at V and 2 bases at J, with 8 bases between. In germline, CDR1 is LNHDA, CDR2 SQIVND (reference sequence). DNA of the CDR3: TGTGCCAGTAGTATTGATCTAGGCAATCAGCCCCAGCATTTT. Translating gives CASSIDLGNQPQHF.